This TCR beta chain is from a study of blood T cells in healthy people across ages. In the study overall: T cells yielded about one barcoded beta molecule per two cells through template switching.

This clonotype was picked up a small number of times. Antigen unknown. Isolated PBMCs totaled at least 6 million in each sample. Study-wide results and limits: Compared with aged donors, long-lived donors showed fewer expanded clones, suggesting selection.

The CDR3 runs to 14 residues. The V and J ends lost 1 base and 3 bases, in that order; junction bases with no gene match: 5. Germline V gene lookup returns CDR1 DFQATT and CDR2 SNEGSKA (reference sequence). Next came a second PCR, run for about 6 to 11 cycles, which used a sample-barcoded 5' primer along with a J-beta primer mix. The template-switch adaptor, which had 12 random nucleotides, put a tag on each cDNA molecule. TCRdb reprocessed the 5' RACE reads via MiXCR and lists one record per CDR3 protein. Among hundreds of thousands of distinct CDR3 sequences listed, 58% were seen once. This chain links TRBV20-1 with TRBJ2-7; 8 bases match TRBD1. Sequenced material: blood. The TCR was taken from a man aged 30-40 years in good health. The CDR3, as DNA: TGCAGTGCTAGAGTCGCGGGACAGGTCTACGAGCAGTACTTC. The encoded protein is CSARVAGQVYEQYF.